Each of the 23 T cell receptor beta chains below was sequenced from the same sample in a study of shared clonotypes between healthy human individuals. Libraries were prepared by immunoSEQ multiplex PCR; TCRdb keeps only in-frame clonotypes and omits some of them. The sample has 1.6 million or so clones; more than 95% are singletons. The sample comprised naive CD4+ T cells sorted from blood. As to subset: CD45RA+ positively selected. The receptors were gathered from a man under 40 in good health.

This chain links TRBV9 with TRBJ1-1; 12 bases line up with TRBD1. Unmatched junction bases numbered 3, after V lost 3 bases and J lost 3 bases. CDR1 is SGDLS, CDR2 YYNGEE, per germline. This CDR3 comprises 15 residues. This CDR3 reads CASSEGQGAYTEAFF. In nucleotides, the CDR3 is TGTGCCAGCAGCGAGGGACAGGGGGCTTACACTGAAGCTTTCTTT.

This sequence joins TRBV10-2 and TRBJ2-4; TRBD2 matches 10 bases. The CDR3 is made up of 16 amino acids. CDR1 and CDR2 from the germline V gene are WSHSY and SAAADI. The V segment lost 3 bases and the J segment 6 bases; nucleotides outside the gene matches: 8. CDR3 amino acids: CASSDRAGGPLNIQYF. In DNA, the CDR3 is TGCGCCAGCAGTGATCGAGCGGGAGGGCCCTTAAACATTCAGTACTTC.

This rearrangement joins TRBV19 to TRBJ1-2, with a tentative D call TRBD1 (6 bases). Germline values: CDR1 LNHDA, CDR2 SQIVND (reference sequence). This CDR3 has 16 residues. Trimming stripped 9 bases from V and 4 bases from J, with 24 bases between. The CDR3 protein is CARTGTSTTPGYGYTF. DNA of the CDR3: TGTGCCAGAACAGGGACCAGTACAACTCCTGGCTATGGCTACACCTTC.

The chain links TRBV28 to TRBJ2-2, with 7 bases fitting TRBD2. Germline V gene lookup returns CDR1 MDHEN and CDR2 SYDVKM. The CDR3 consists of 17 residues. The J segment lost 3 bases and the V segment lost 2 bases, leaving 9 bases of the junction unmatched. The CDR3, as DNA: TGTGCCAGCAGTTTAGGGAGGGGCAGCGACCACACCGGGGAGCTGTTTTTT. Translating it yields CASSLGRGSDHTGELFF.

The J gene is TRBJ1-1, the V gene TRBV5-1, with 7 positions matching TRBD1. The CDR3 is 13 amino acids. Germline V gene data show CDR1 as SGHRS and CDR2 as YFSETQ. Trimming at V came to 1 base and at J to 4 bases, leaving 1 base not matched to a gene. This CDR3 is CASSLKGATEAFF. The CDR3, as DNA: TGCGCCAGCAGCTTGAAGGGGGCCACTGAAGCTTTCTTT.

This chain joins TRBV19 and TRBJ1-1, with D possibly being TRBD1 (5 bases). Germline assignment: CDR1 LNHDA and CDR2 SQIVND (reference sequence). Trimming took 9 bases from V and 8 from J, leaving 13 bases between them. The CDR3 length is 11 residues. As DNA, the CDR3 is TGTGCCAGCGGAGGCGGGGGAGAAGCTTTCTTT. It yields the protein CASGGGGEAFF.

J is TRBJ2-6 and V is TRBV10-3, with D unclear. The CDR3 extends over 14 amino acids. V was pared by 0 bases and J by 2 bases, with 2 bases between. Germline V gene data show CDR1 as ENHRY and CDR2 as SYGVKD. CDR3 nucleotide sequence: TGTGCCATCAGTGAGTCGACTGGGGCCAACGTCCTGACTTTC. As protein: CAISESTGANVLTF.

The CDR3 nucleotides read TGTGCCAGCAGCTTGGCCCCCAGGGGCGGCAACTATGGCTACACCTTC. Its protein product is CASSLAPRGGNYGYTF. V usage is TRBV5-4 and J usage is TRBJ1-2; a possible D gene is TRBD1 (6 bases). With 0 bases removed from V and 2 bases from J, the gap between germline ends came to 14 bases. The germline V gene has CDR1 SGHNT and CDR2 YYREEE (reference sequence). This CDR3 comprises 16 residues.

Concerning this clone itself: Other nucleotide sequences in the sample specify the same CDR3. CDR3 loop: CASSLVGVEQYF. The CDR3 nucleotides read TGTGCCAGCAGCTTAGTGGGAGTCGAGCAGTACTTC. The chain joins TRBV7-8 to TRBJ2-7; D perhaps matches TRBD2 (5 bases). Per the germline V gene, CDR1 is SGHVS and CDR2 is FQNEAQ. The germline V and J ends were trimmed by 1 base and 6 bases, with 7 bases remaining between them. This CDR3 spans 12 amino acids.

This chain links TRBV27 with TRBJ1-1; D uncertain. Germline V gene sequence: CDR1 MNHEY, CDR2 SMNVEV (reference sequence). The V and J ends lost 3 bases and 5 bases respectively, with 10 bases between them. This CDR3 is 13 amino acids long. CDR3 protein: CASSFREGTEAFF. CDR3 nucleotide sequence: TGTGCCAGCAGTTTTAGAGAGGGAACTGAAGCTTTCTTT.

This clone was observed once. The gene calls are TRBV6-1 and TRBJ2-3, with TRBD2 matching 16 bases. Germline trimming cut 1 base from V and 0 bases from J; bases unmatched to any gene: 4. The CDR3 has 19 amino acids. CDR1 MNHNS and CDR2 SASEGT come from the germline V gene. CDR3 DNA: TGTGCCAGCAGTGAAGGGGGACTAGCGGGAGGGCCTAGCACAGATACGCAGTATTTT. It is translated as CASSEGGLAGGPSTDTQYF.

The chain has TRBV9 and TRBJ2-5; TRBD2 aligns across 7 bases. The CDR3 is made up of 15 amino acids. Germline V gene sequence: CDR1 SGDLS, CDR2 YYNGEE. The V and J ends lost 0 bases and 5 bases, in that order; junction bases with no gene match: 7. CDR3 DNA sequence: TGTGCCAGCAGCGTAGTGTCTGGGAGGGGTGAGACCCAGTACTTC. Protein product: CASSVVSGRGETQYF. The full variable domain, in which reference TRBV9 and TRBJ2-5 provide the parts outside the CDR3, is DSGVTQTPKHLITATGQRVTLRCSPRSGDLSVYWYQQSLDQGLQFLIQYYNGEERAKGNILERFSAQQFPDLHSELNLSSLELGDSALYFCASSVVSGRGETQYFGPGTRLLVL.

V usage is TRBV5-1 and J usage is TRBJ2-7; D could derive from TRBD1 or TRBD2 (5 bases each). The CDR3 loop spans 18 amino acids. V was pared by 0 bases and J by 1 base, with 20 bases between. CDR1 and CDR2 from the germline V gene are SGHRS and YFSETQ. CDR3 protein: CASSLEGTGGGRSYEQYF. CDR3 nucleotides: TGCGCCAGCAGCTTGGAGGGGACCGGTGGAGGAAGGTCCTACGAGCAGTACTTC.

V usage is TRBV10-3 and J usage is TRBJ2-3, with 8 bases that match TRBD1. J lost 1 base, V lost 4 bases, and 4 bases had no gene match. The CDR3 totals 15 residues. Germline loops: CDR1 ENHRY, CDR2 SYGVKD. The CDR3 nucleotides are TGTGCCATCAGTGTGGGGACAGGTGGCACAGATACGCAGTATTTT. The encoded protein is CAISVGTGGTDTQYF.

The rearrangement links TRBV9 to TRBJ1-1; a weak D match, TRBD1 (5 bases). The CDR3 covers 15 residues. Looked up from germline, CDR1 is SGDLS and CDR2 is YYNGEE. V dropped 0 bases and J dropped 6 bases, with 15 bases sitting between them. CDR3 coding DNA: TGTGCCAGCAGCGTAGGAGCGGGGGTCGGCGCTGAAGCTTTCTTT. Translating gives CASSVGAGVGAEAFF.

V and J are TRBV4-3 and TRBJ1-1; D possibly corresponds to TRBD1 (6 bases). The CDR3 runs 18 residues. Germline V gene lookup returns CDR1 LGHNA and CDR2 YSLEER. V was cut by 0 bases and J by 5 bases, with 22 bases left in between. The CDR3 region has the DNA TGCGCCAGCAGCCAAGATGCCTTTCCGCGGGGGGCAAGAACTGAAGCTTTCTTT. Protein sequence: CASSQDAFPRGARTEAFF.

This chain connects TRBV10-1 to TRBJ2-7; 9 nucleotides agree with TRBD2. Germline V gene lookup returns CDR1 WNHNN and CDR2 SYGVQD (reference sequence). The trim removed 4 bases at V and 3 bases at J, leaving 7 bases unmatched. The CDR3 covers 15 residues. CDR3 nucleotides: TGCGCCAGCAGTGCGTTCCTAGCGGGAAGCTACGAGCAGTACTTC. Translated, it gives CASSAFLAGSYEQYF.

The chain carries TRBV28 and TRBJ2-1; D gene unclear. V lost 7 bases and J lost 12, with 16 bases in between. This CDR3 region has 12 residues. The V gene's germline CDR1 is MDHEN and CDR2 SYDVKM. Here the CDR3 DNA reads TGTGCCAGCAACCCTTCGACATCCTCGCAGTTCTTC. As protein: CASNPSTSSQFF.

V usage is TRBV14 and J usage is TRBJ2-1; TRBD2 might be the D (7 bases). This CDR3 has 19 amino acids. V was cut by 0 bases and J by 0 bases, with 18 bases left in between. From germline, CDR1 is SGHDN and CDR2 FVKESK. The CDR3 region has the DNA TGTGCCAGCAGCCAAGAGAGGGGGGGACGACCTTCCTCCTACAATGAGCAGTTCTTC. As protein: CASSQERGGRPSSYNEQFF.

The chain couples TRBV30 to TRBJ2-6; maybe TRBD1 (7 bases). Trimming took 0 bases from V and 0 from J, leaving 21 bases between them. Germline V gives CDR1 GTSNPN, CDR2 SVGIG (reference sequence). CDR3 length equals 20 residues. CDR3 sequence: CAWSVLRGTYPHSGANVLTF. CDR3 coding DNA: TGTGCCTGGAGTGTACTCAGGGGGACTTACCCTCACTCTGGGGCCAACGTCCTGACTTTC.

The chain combines TRBV15 with TRBJ2-1, with 8 bases aligning to TRBD1. With 8 bases clipped from V and 8 bases from J, the junction kept 11 bases outside the gene matches. Germline V gene sequence: CDR1 LNHNV, CDR2 YYDKDF (reference sequence). This CDR3 spans 14 amino acids. The CDR3 reads CATGRAGGFDEQFF. CDR3 coding DNA: TGTGCCACCGGGCGGGCAGGGGGCTTCGATGAGCAGTTCTTC.

V usage is TRBV9 and J usage is TRBJ1-1, with TRBD1 identical over 7 bases. Germline CDR1 and CDR2: SGDLS and YYNGEE. The length of the CDR3 is 14 residues. After removal of 4 bases from V and 11 bases from J, the junction contained 14 bases not matched to a gene. The CDR3 DNA sequence: TGTGCCAGCAGCCCCCGGGACAGCCTAGTAGTCGCTTTCTTT. Translating gives CASSPRDSLVVAFF.

V gene TRBV6-5 combines with J gene TRBJ2-2; unclear D gene. The germline V and J ends were trimmed by 7 bases and 8 bases, with 14 bases remaining between them. The germline V gene encodes CDR1 MNHEY and CDR2 SVGAGI. This CDR3 spans 13 amino acids. The CDR3 loop is CASTPYGSGELFF. The CDR3 region has the DNA TGTGCCAGCACTCCCTACGGTTCGGGGGAGCTGTTTTTT.